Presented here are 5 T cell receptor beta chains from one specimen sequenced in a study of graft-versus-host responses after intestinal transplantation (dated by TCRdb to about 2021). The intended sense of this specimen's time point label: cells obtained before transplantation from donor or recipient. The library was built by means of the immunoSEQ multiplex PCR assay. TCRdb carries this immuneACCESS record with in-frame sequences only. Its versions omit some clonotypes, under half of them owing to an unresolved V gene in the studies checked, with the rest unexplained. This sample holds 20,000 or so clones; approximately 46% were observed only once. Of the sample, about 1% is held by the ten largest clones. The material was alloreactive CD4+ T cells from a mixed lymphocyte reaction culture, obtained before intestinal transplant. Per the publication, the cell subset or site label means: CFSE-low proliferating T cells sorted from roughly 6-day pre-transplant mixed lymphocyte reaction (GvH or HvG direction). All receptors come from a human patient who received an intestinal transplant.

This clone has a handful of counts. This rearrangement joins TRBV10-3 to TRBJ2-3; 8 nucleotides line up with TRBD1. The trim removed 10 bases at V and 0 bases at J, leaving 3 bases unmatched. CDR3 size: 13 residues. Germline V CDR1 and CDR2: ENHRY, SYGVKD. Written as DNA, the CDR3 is TGTGCCAACCAGGGGGCTAGCACAGATACGCAGTATTTT. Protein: CANQGASTDTQYF.

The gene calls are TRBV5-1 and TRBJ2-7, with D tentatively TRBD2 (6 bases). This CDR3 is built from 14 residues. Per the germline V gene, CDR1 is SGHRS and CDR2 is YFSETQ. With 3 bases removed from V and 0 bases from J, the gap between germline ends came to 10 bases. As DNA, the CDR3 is TGCGCCAGCAGCTCGGGCGGGAACTCCTACGAGCAGTACTTC. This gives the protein CASSSGGNSYEQYF. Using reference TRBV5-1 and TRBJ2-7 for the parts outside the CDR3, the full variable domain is KAGVTQTPRYLIKTRGQQVTLSCSPISGHRSVSWYQQTPGQGLQFLFEYFSETQRNKGNFPGRFSGRQFSNSRSEMNVSTLELGDSALYLCASSSGGNSYEQYFGPGTRLTVT.

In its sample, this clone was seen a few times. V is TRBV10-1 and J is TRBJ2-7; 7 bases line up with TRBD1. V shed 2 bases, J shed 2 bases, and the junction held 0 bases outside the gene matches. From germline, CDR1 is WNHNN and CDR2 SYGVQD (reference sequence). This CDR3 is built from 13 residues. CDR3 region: CASSETGAYEQYF. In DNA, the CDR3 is TGCGCCAGCAGTGAGACAGGGGCCTACGAGCAGTACTTC.

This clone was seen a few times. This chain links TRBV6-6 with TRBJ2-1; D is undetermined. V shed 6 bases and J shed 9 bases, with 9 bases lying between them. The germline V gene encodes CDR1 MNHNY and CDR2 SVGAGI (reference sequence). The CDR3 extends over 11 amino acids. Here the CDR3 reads CASRENGEQFF. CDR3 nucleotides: TGTGCCAGCAGGGAGAACGGTGAGCAGTTCTTC.

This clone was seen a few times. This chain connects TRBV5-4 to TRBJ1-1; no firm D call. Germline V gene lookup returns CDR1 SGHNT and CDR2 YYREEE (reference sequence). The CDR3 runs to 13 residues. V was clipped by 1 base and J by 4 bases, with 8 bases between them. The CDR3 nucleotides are TGTGCCAGCAGCTTGCGGGGAGGCACTGAAGCTTTCTTT. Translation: CASSLRGGTEAFF.